A selection of T cell receptor beta chains follows, all from one sample in a study of blood T cell repertoires in COVID-19. Using immunoSEQ multiplex PCR, the repertoire was profiled, and TCRdb retains in-frame clones only, with some absent. The profile covers about 200,000 clones, with 88% appearing a single time and approximately 4% taken by the ten largest. Sample: peripheral blood. The receptors come from a human donor in a cohort sampled during active COVID-19. CDR3s leave out the opening cysteine and the closing phenylalanine or tryptophan. D genes are given only for firm matches.

.,TRBV6-2/TRBV6-3,TRBJ2-2,ASSPLDFNTGELF
TRBD1,TRBV24-1,TRBJ2-7,ATSDPRDRLDEQY
.,TRBV5-4,TRBJ2-2,ASSFRRDTGELF
TRBD2,TRBV2,TRBJ2-2,ASIAGANTGELF
TRBD1,TRBV18,TRBJ2-2,ASSPRDRAPTGELF
TRBD2,TRBV2,TRBJ2-1,ASTGTSVYNEQF
TRBD1,TRBV5-4,TRBJ2-3,ASRGTDVITDTQY
.,TRBV10-3,TRBJ1-1,AISESEGRNTEAF
TRBD2,TRBV3-1/TRBV3-2,TRBJ2-1,ASSQDTFTGTRNNEQF
TRBD2,TRBV5-1,TRBJ2-1,ASSLTGLAGASSSYNEQF
TRBD1,TRBV28,TRBJ2-7,ASSFFIIRDSSYEQY
TRBD2,TRBV5-4,TRBJ2-3,ASSHMGLAGNTDTQY
TRBD2,TRBV6-2/TRBV6-3,TRBJ2-3,ASSFNPKLAGSTDTQY
TRBD2,TRBV5-6,TRBJ2-5,ASSSFGTSGGRETQY
TRBD2,TRBV5-1,TRBJ2-3,ASSPGTSGGGTDTQY
.,TRBV5-1,TRBJ1-4,ASSNSPGEGSEKLF
TRBD1,TRBV10-3,TRBJ1-2,AIWTGTGGYYGYT
.,TRBV3-1/TRBV3-2,TRBJ2-7,ASSQGGSLFYEQY
TRBD1,TRBV5-6,TRBJ1-1,ASSFGTGMNTEAF
TRBD2,TRBV14,TRBJ2-7,ASSPSPGEGASRQY
.,TRBV6-6,TRBJ2-5,ASSYPMERRETQY
.,TRBV6-2/TRBV6-3,TRBJ2-7,ASSYHGNYEQY
.,TRBV10-3,TRBJ1-2,AIQLRRTASYGYT
TRBD1,TRBV9,TRBJ2-7,ASSGGQGGFYEQY
TRBD1,TRBV2,TRBJ1-2,ASSGSGQGLVYGYT
.,TRBV20-1,TRBJ2-5,SANRETQY
.,TRBV7-2,TRBJ2-1,ASSQTSSTFRTYNEQF
.,TRBV7-8,TRBJ2-4,ASSLGGQPLQY
TRBD2,TRBV6-5,TRBJ2-1,ASRRGSGGNNEQF
TRBD1,TRBV24-1,TRBJ1-2,ATSDRGQEPQVLGTNYGYT
.,TRBV28,TRBJ1-1,ASSSWVETGAYTEAF
TRBD2,TRBV6-5,TRBJ2-1,ASSYTIAGDEQF
TRBD2,TRBV11-2,TRBJ2-1,ASSFELAGTYNEQF
.,TRBV28,TRBJ2-7,ASSPTGTYEQY
TRBD1,TRBV28,TRBJ2-7,ASSLYSVAGGSYEQY
.,TRBV18,TRBJ2-3,ASSPLRDGGASAQY
TRBD1,TRBV10-3,TRBJ1-2,AISGGGQGPLSNYGYT